The present T cell receptor beta chain was sequenced within a study of T cells in Graves' hyperthyroidism and ophthalmopathy. General study results and limits: Ophthalmopathy was predicted by the model a median of roughly 6.6 months ahead of onset. Clonotypes that were expanded in thyroid above 0.001 mostly appeared in blood too. Using 13 V-J features, a model discriminated ophthalmopathy from stable hyperthyroidism.

Authors of the study amplified TCR beta CDR3 regions from RNA transcripts. The HTBI primer set served for first-round RT-PCR of the TCR CDR3. From the multiplex PCR reads, TCRdb called clonotypes with MiXCR, one entry per CDR3 protein. The table records more than 300,000 distinct CDR3 sequences, roughly 15% of them present only once. Active moderate-to-severe ophthalmopathy, Clinical Activity Score at least 3, NOSPECS at least 4, under 3 months' duration. Germline V CDR1 and CDR2: MNHEY, SVGEGT. The CDR3 has 14 amino acids. The V end was cut by 6 bases, the J end by 5 bases, with 17 bases between. Remarks on this clonotype: Its matching antigen is unknown.

The V and J genes are TRBV6-2 or TRBV6-3 and TRBJ2-7; D is possibly TRBD1 (6 bases). The source of this sequence is a woman between 25 and 40 years old with Graves' ophthalmopathy. Material: blood. Here the CDR3 DNA reads TGTGCCAGCAGCCTACAGGGTACCGGGCACGAGCAGTACTTC. As protein: CASSLQGTGHEQYF.